Below, one T cell receptor beta chain is given with its context. Its specific antigen is unknown. No clone much larger than this one lies a single base away; base qualities are absent. TCRbeta CDR3 regions were amplified from genomic DNA using the immunoSEQ Assay, a bias-controlled multiplex PCR. The source study handled its data this way. Within the assay, amplification of reference gene primers was used to estimate how many nucleated cells each sample contained. To quantify the absolute abundance of each unique TCRbeta CDR3 rearrangement, sequence reads were collapsed and filtered. For each sample, productive Simpson clonality was calculated by taking the square root of Simpson's diversity index across productive rearrangements. In TCRdb, the immuneACCESS table is reduced to in-frame sequences with V and J assigned. These tables do not hold every clone; where another copy was compared, an unresolved V gene accounts for under half, and the others remain unexplained. For V, J and clone size, that table is used; D and trimming come from the DNA. The sample contains approximately 190,000 clones, less than 90% of them found a single time. The ten largest make up around 2.3% of the sample.

Whole blood was collected in K2EDTA tubes by collaborating institutions according to the institutions' own protocols. Collaborator samples were shipped for TCRbeta analysis as frozen whole blood, isolated PBMCs, or DNA extracted from either sample type. The sample belongs to a study of blood T cell repertoires in COVID-19 (TCRdb year 2020). About the study as a whole: Collaborator samples came from the United States, Italy and Spain and covered acute and convalescent phases of COVID-19. The prospective study material was composed of cDNA or gDNA derived from T cells, B-cell-depleted T cells, or PBMCs. Subjects who had been exposed to COVID-19, were actively infected with it, or had recovered from it provided the deeply sampled blood TCRbeta repertoires that made up the dataset. A freely available public database, intended as a resource for researchers studying the immune response to SARS-CoV-2, is where the repertoires were released. Samples were obtained from the ongoing ImmuneRACE study (first 160 participants) and from roughly 1,300 subjects provided by 6 global collaborators. Nearly every sample came with metadata listing a de-identified subject ID, COVID-19 status, age in years and sex. HLA class I and class II types, where available, came from metadata supplied by the sample provider rather than from assay-based typing.

What the study reported, not specific to this receptor: Clinical and demographic metadata were provided uncurated, with the amount varying by source and participant.

The source is a man aged 70 or older with active or convalescent COVID-19. The sequenced sample was peripheral blood.

The nucleotide sequence reads as follows: TGTGCCAGCAGCCCGTGGGGCGTGACAGTGAGTTATGTAGCCAAAAACATTCAGTACTTC. Translated, this gives CASSPWGVTVSYVAKNIQYF. The sequence links TRBV5-5 to TRBJ2-4; a weak D assignment points to TRBD1 (5 bases agree). Deletion took 4 bases off V and 0 bases off J, with a span of 26 bases between the germline ends. From cysteine to phenylalanine, the CDR3 is 20 amino acids long. The sequence is cut down to CDR3 DNA, 60 bases in frame from base 1. From a lookup of the germline V gene (reference sequence), CDR1 and CDR2 are SGHKS and YYEKEE.